A selection of T cell receptor beta chains follows, all from one sample in a study of blood T cells in healthy people across ages. TCRdb re-called the 5' RACE reads through MiXCR, storing one row per CDR3 protein. This sample has about 620,000 distinct CDR3 sequences, with 52% found just once. What was sequenced was blood. Source of these receptors: a woman aged 80 or over in good health. The CDR3 runs from the conserved cysteine through the conserved F or W. A D gene is named only where the DNA matches it firmly. Where a row states a size, it is once, few, many or the class of an expanded clone; other rows omit it.

J: TRBJ2-1
size: .
V: TRBV7-9
D: .
DNA: TGTGCCAGCAGCTTAGCGAGAACTCCCTACAATGAGCAGTTCTTC
CDR3: CASSLARTPYNEQFF

J: TRBJ2-1
size: many
V: TRBV20-1
D: TRBD2
DNA: TGCAGTGCCAATCCCGGGACTAGCGGCAATGAGCAGTTCTTC
CDR3: CSANPGTSGNEQFF

J: TRBJ2-1
size: many
V: TRBV11-2
D: TRBD2
DNA: TGTGCCAGCAGCTTAGAAGCAACTAGCGGGGTTAGCTCCTACAATGAGCAGTTCTTC
CDR3: CASSLEATSGVSSYNEQFF

J: TRBJ2-1
size: many
V: TRBV2
D: .
DNA: TGTGCCAGCTTGTTATATCATGAGCAGTTCTTC
CDR3: CASLLYHEQFF

J: TRBJ2-1
size: .
V: TRBV30
D: .
DNA: TGTGCCTGGAAGATCGGGGTGGGATCAGGAACCCAGTTCTTC
CDR3: CAWKIGVGSGTQFF

J: TRBJ2-7
size: .
V: TRBV7-2
D: TRBD2
DNA: TGTGCCAGCAGCTTAGCGGGGGCTAGCGGGAGCTACAATGGGCAGTACTTC
CDR3: CASSLAGASGSYNGQYF

J: TRBJ2-3
size: many
V: TRBV7-7
D: .
DNA: TGTGCCAGCAGCCCCCACGTGGCCACAGATACGCAGTATTTT
CDR3: CASSPHVATDTQYF

J: TRBJ2-5
size: many
V: TRBV7-2
D: .
DNA: TGTGCCAGCAGCTTATACCCCCTCGAGACCCAGTACTTC
CDR3: CASSLYPLETQYF

J: TRBJ2-1
size: .
V: TRBV5-1
D: .
DNA: TGCGCCAGCAGCTTGGGACAGGTCGACAATGAGCAGTTCTTC
CDR3: CASSLGQVDNEQFF

J: TRBJ1-5
size: .
V: TRBV15
D: .
DNA: TGTGCCACCAGCACCGGACAGTCTAGCAATCAGCCCCAGCATTTT
CDR3: CATSTGQSSNQPQHF

J: TRBJ1-2
size: .
V: TRBV7-2
D: .
DNA: TGTGCCAGCAGCTTAGCGAGTGGGGATGGCTACACCTTC
CDR3: CASSLASGDGYTF

J: TRBJ2-1
size: few
V: TRBV18
D: .
DNA: TGTGCCAGCTCACCACGTGTTCCCGTTGAGAGCTCCTACAATGAGCAGTTCTTC
CDR3: CASSPRVPVESSYNEQFF

J: TRBJ1-2
size: many
V: TRBV11-3
D: .
DNA: TGTGCCAGCAGCTTAGTCCCCAGCGGCTACACCTTC
CDR3: CASSLVPSGYTF

J: TRBJ2-5
size: .
V: TRBV29-1
D: .
DNA: TGCAGCGTTGTACAGCAAGAGACCCAGTACTTC
CDR3: CSVVQQETQYF

J: TRBJ2-7
size: few
V: TRBV5-1
D: TRBD2
DNA: TGCGCCGGCAACTTGGGGGGGTACTCCTACGAGCAGTACTTC
CDR3: CAGNLGGYSYEQYF

J: TRBJ2-1
size: .
V: TRBV28
D: TRBD1
DNA: TGTGCCAGCAGTAATGCCGGGACAGGGTACAATGAGCAGTTCTTC
CDR3: CASSNAGTGYNEQFF

J: TRBJ2-3
size: .
V: TRBV29-1
D: .
DNA: TGCAGCGTTGCTTCTCCCTCTGGAGATACGCAGTATTTT
CDR3: CSVASPSGDTQYF

J: TRBJ1-1
size: .
V: TRBV12-3/TRBV12-4
D: .
DNA: TGTGCCAGCAACTCGGGGGACACAGAAGGCACTGAAGCTTTCTTT
CDR3: CASNSGDTEGTEAFF

J: TRBJ1-1
size: .
V: TRBV20-1
D: .
DNA: TGCAGTGCTAGCCGGACTGATGAAGCTTTCTTT
CDR3: CSASRTDEAFF

J: TRBJ2-4
size: .
V: TRBV20-1
D: .
DNA: TGCAGTGCTAATCGGGAGGCCAAAAACATTCAGTACTTC
CDR3: CSANREAKNIQYF

J: TRBJ2-2
size: .
V: TRBV7-2
D: .
DNA: TGTACCAGCAGCTTTAGCCCGGGGTCCGGCGGGGAGCTGTTTTTT
CDR3: CTSSFSPGSGGELFF

J: TRBJ1-6
size: .
V: TRBV4-3
D: .
DNA: TGCGCCAGCAGCAACGGGGACTCCTATAATTCACCCCTCCACTTT
CDR3: CASSNGDSYNSPLHF

J: TRBJ2-1
size: .
V: TRBV6-6
D: .
DNA: TGTGCCAGCGTCTCGATGGGCAATGAGCAGTTCTTC
CDR3: CASVSMGNEQFF

J: TRBJ2-1
size: .
V: TRBV20-1
D: TRBD2
DNA: TGCAGTGCTAGGAGAAGCGGGGGGCGCGATGAGCAGTTCTTC
CDR3: CSARRSGGRDEQFF

J: TRBJ2-1
size: many
V: TRBV2
D: TRBD2
DNA: TGTGCCGGGGATAGCGGGAGCAGAACAAACGCTGAGCAGTTCTTC
CDR3: CAGDSGSRTNAEQFF